The source of this T cell receptor beta chain is a study of blood T cell repertoires in COVID-19. Overall study: The United States, Italy and Spain supplied acute and convalescent COVID-19 samples. Sources were T cells, B-cell-depleted T cells, or PBMCs; the material itself was cDNA or gDNA.

Under the authors' procedure: Using reference gene primer amplification, nucleated cell counts were estimated. Sequenced by immunoSEQ multiplex PCR; TCRdb stores in-frame clones only, minus some. V and J calls and clone size are as listed in that table; D and trimming were resolved from the DNA. The data hold 35,000 or so clones, with 90% observed a single time. CDR1 LNHDA and CDR2 SQIVND come from the germline V gene (reference sequence). The CDR3 is 15 amino acids. The ends lost 0 bases at V and 3 bases at J; junction bases unmatched: 5. This chain links TRBV19 with TRBJ2-7; 7 bases line up with TRBD1. The source material was peripheral blood. The clonotype comes from a human donor in a cohort sampled during active COVID-19. CDR3 coding DNA: TGTGCCAGTAGTATAGATAACAGGGGAATCTACGAGCAGTACTTC. This translates into CASSIDNRGIYEQYF.